A selection of T cell receptor beta chains follows, all from one sample in a study of blood T cells in healthy people across ages. TCRdb independently ran MiXCR on the 5' RACE reads; one entry per CDR3 protein. Of approximately 800,000 distinct CDR3 sequences listed, more than 55% are singletons. Input material: blood. The receptors stem from a man aged 35 to 55 in good health. The CDR3 runs from the conserved cysteine through the conserved F or W. Each record gives: D gene, clone size, J gene, V gene, CDR3 DNA, CDR3 protein. A D gene is named only where the DNA matches it firmly. A row's size may be missing; if present it is once, few, many or a size class.

>.|.|TRBJ2-5|TRBV6-1
TGTGCCAGCAGTGAGAACAGCCAGACCCAGTACTTC
CASSENSQTQYF
>.|many|TRBJ1-6|TRBV6-5
TGTGCCAGCAGTTATAAGGACAGTCCAAATTCACCCCTCCACTTT
CASSYKDSPNSPLHF
>.|.|TRBJ2-1|TRBV6-6
TGTGCCAGCAGCAAGAGTCCCTCCTACAATGAGCAGTTCTTC
CASSKSPSYNEQFF
>.|.|TRBJ2-3|TRBV2
TGTGCCACCAAGAATGAGGCTAGCACAGATGCGCAGTATTTT
CATKNEASTDAQYF
>.|.|TRBJ2-3|TRBV29-1
TGCAGCGTTGATTTAAATACGCAGTATTTT
CSVDLNTQYF
>.|.|TRBJ2-5|TRBV7-2
TGTGCCAGCAGCTTAGAGGGTGGCAGGGTGGAGACCCAGTACTTC
CASSLEGGRVETQYF
>.|few|TRBJ2-7|TRBV20-1
TGCAGTGCTGTGGGGGTGCTAGCGAACCCCTCCTACGAGCAGTACTTC
CSAVGVLANPSYEQYF
>.|few|TRBJ2-3|TRBV5-1
TGCGCCAGCAGCTTGGCCTACCCCGTCGGGCGGGAAACATCAGATACGCAGTATTTT
CASSLAYPVGRETSDTQYF
>.|.|TRBJ2-2|TRBV5-1
TGCGCCAGCGGCCGAGCTCTAGGACCCCAGGAGACCACCGGGGAGCTGTTTTTT
CASGRALGPQETTGELFF
>.|.|TRBJ1-2|TRBV5-6
TGTGCCAGCAGCTTGGAGATGGGCTACACCTTC
CASSLEMGYTF
>.|.|TRBJ2-7|TRBV10-3
TGTGCCATCAGCCTTGGGATAAGTGGGGGATCTTACGAGCAGTACTTC
CAISLGISGGSYEQYF
>.|few|TRBJ2-3|TRBV9
TGTGCCAGCAGCGTAGGACTAGTTCCTAGCACAGATACGCAGTATTTT
CASSVGLVPSTDTQYF
>.|.|TRBJ2-1|TRBV5-4
TGTGCCAGCAGCTTGATGGGGCAGGGGAAACTCTACAATGAGCAGTTCTTC
CASSLMGQGKLYNEQFF
>.|once|TRBJ1-2|TRBV28
TGTGCCAGCAGTCCAACGTCAGGGGCTGTTGGCTACACCTTC
CASSPTSGAVGYTF
>TRBD2|.|TRBJ2-7|TRBV7-2
TGTGCCAGCAGCTTAGACAGACCTAGCGGAGTGCGGAACCCTTTCTACGAGCAGTACTTC
CASSLDRPSGVRNPFYEQYF
>.|.|TRBJ2-7|TRBV6-6
TGTGCCAGCTCTTATCCGCGGTTCGAGGGAAGCTCCTACGAGCAGTACTTC
CASSYPRFEGSSYEQYF
>.|.|TRBJ2-5|TRBV29-1
TGCAGCGCACTGGGTAAAGGACCGGACAGGGAGGGCCAAGAGACCCAGTACTTC
CSALGKGPDREGQETQYF
>.|.|TRBJ2-3|TRBV11-3
TGTGCCAGCAGTGATGGGACACGCACAGATACGCAGTATTTT
CASSDGTRTDTQYF
>.|.|TRBJ2-3|TRBV6-5
TGTGCCAGCAGTTACAGAAAGGCGGCAGATACGCAGTATTTT
CASSYRKAADTQYF
>TRBD1|.|TRBJ2-7|TRBV27
TGTGCCAGCAGTTCGGGACAGCCTTCCTACGAGCAGTACTTC
CASSSGQPSYEQYF
>TRBD1|.|TRBJ2-7|TRBV7-9
TGTGCCAGCAGCACGGCTAAGACAGGGTCGATCTACGAGCAGTACTTC
CASSTAKTGSIYEQYF
>.|.|TRBJ2-1|TRBV6-1
TGTGCCAGCAGTGAAGCAATAGGCCATGAGCAGTTCTTC
CASSEAIGHEQFF
>TRBD2|.|TRBJ2-3|TRBV20-1
TGCAGTGCTAGACTAGCGGGGCGAACCTCTGCAGATACGCAGTATTTT
CSARLAGRTSADTQYF
>.|.|TRBJ1-6|TRBV4-3
TGCGCCAGCAGCCAAGCCTTCGCAGGGCGAAATTCACCCCTCCACTTT
CASSQAFAGRNSPLHF
>TRBD1|.|TRBJ2-7|TRBV3-1
TGTGCCAGCAGCCCGACAGGGACCCGATACGAGCAGTACTTC
CASSPTGTRYEQYF
>.|.|TRBJ1-6|TRBV11-1
TGTGCCAGCAGCTTAACTGATTCGTACAATTCACCCCTCCACTTT
CASSLTDSYNSPLHF
>TRBD1|.|TRBJ1-5|TRBV20-1
TGCAGTGCTTGGGACAGGGGGCTTCATCCCCAGCATTTT
CSAWDRGLHPQHF
>.|.|TRBJ2-1|TRBV4-3
TGCGCCAGCAGCCAAGGAAGCACCGGGGATACGCAGTTCTTC
CASSQGSTGDTQFF
>.|once|TRBJ1-1|TRBV7-9
TGTGCCAGCAGCTCCGGCACCCACACTGAAGCTTTCTTT
CASSSGTHTEAFF
>TRBD1|.|TRBJ1-2|TRBV9
TGTGCCAGCAGCCCGGGGGGGGACAGGACTTATGGCTACACCTTC
CASSPGGDRTYGYTF
>.|.|TRBJ2-1|TRBV6-6
TGTGCCAGCAGTCCTCGTAAGAATGAGCAGTTCTTC
CASSPRKNEQFF
>TRBD2|.|TRBJ2-5|TRBV20-1
TGCAGTGCCCTGGGCGCCACTAGCGGGAGTAGGGGGGAGACCCAGTACTTC
CSALGATSGSRGETQYF
>.|.|TRBJ2-7|TRBV20-1
TGCAGTGCTAGTACAGGGCCTTACGAGCAGTACTTC
CSASTGPYEQYF
>TRBD1|few|TRBJ2-4|TRBV27
TGTGCCAGCAGTCTACGACAGGGGCTAGCCAAAAACATTCAGTACTTC
CASSLRQGLAKNIQYF
>.|.|TRBJ2-1|TRBV9
TGTGCCAGCAGCGTAGAGGGCAGTACTAACAATGAGCAGTTCTTC
CASSVEGSTNNEQFF
>TRBD2|.|TRBJ2-3|TRBV28
TGTGCCAGCAGTTTTGGTGCGGGAGGGCGTTCAGATACGCAGTATTTT
CASSFGAGGRSDTQYF
>.|few|TRBJ2-4|TRBV15
TGTGCCACCAGCAGAGAGGAAAACATTCAGTACTTC
CATSREENIQYF
>.|few|TRBJ2-7|TRBV5-6
TGTGCCAGCTCGGGACTCTCAAACTCCTACGAGCAGTACTTC
CASSGLSNSYEQYF
>.|.|TRBJ1-5|TRBV6-1
TGTGCCAGCAGTGAAGGTACAGGGCAGCCCCAGCATTTT
CASSEGTGQPQHF
>.|.|TRBJ2-4|TRBV2
TGTGCCAGCAGTGAACAGGGAAAGACCTCTTTAGCCAAAAACATTCAGTACTTC
CASSEQGKTSLAKNIQYF
>TRBD1|once|TRBJ1-1|TRBV29-1
TGCAGCGCTCGGACAGGGGATGGCACTGAAGCTTTCTTT
CSARTGDGTEAFF
>TRBD1|.|TRBJ2-3|TRBV29-1
TGCAGCATCGGACAGGACTCACCCACAGATACGCAGTATTTT
CSIGQDSPTDTQYF
>.|.|TRBJ1-6|TRBV5-6
TGTGCCAGCAGCTTGGCAGTACAGATAGATTCACCCCTCCACTTT
CASSLAVQIDSPLHF
>.|.|TRBJ2-1|TRBV29-1
TGCAGCGTTGCCCGCCGCTTATCCTACAATGAGCAGTTCTTC
CSVARRLSYNEQFF
>.|.|TRBJ2-5|TRBV12-3/TRBV12-4
TGTGCCAGCAGTGTACCGCCGGGTCAAGAGACCCAGTACTTC
CASSVPPGQETQYF
>.|.|TRBJ2-1|TRBV4-3
TGCGCCAGCAGCCAAAACTACCCCATTAGCCCCAATTACAATGAGCAGTTCTTC
CASSQNYPISPNYNEQFF
>.|few|TRBJ2-4|TRBV25-1
TGTGCCAGCAGTGACAACATTCAGTACTTC
CASSDNIQYF
>TRBD2|.|TRBJ2-3|TRBV7-2
TGTGCCACCAGCGGGAGGATCTTGGATACGCAGTATTTT
CATSGRILDTQYF
>.|.|TRBJ2-7|TRBV12-3/TRBV12-4
TGTGCCAGCAGTTTTACGAGACGCTCCTACAATGAGCAGTACTTC
CASSFTRRSYNEQYF
>TRBD1|.|TRBJ1-2|TRBV29-1
TGCAGCGTTGATGGACAGGGGACGGATGGCTACACCTTC
CSVDGQGTDGYTF